This TCR beta chain was recovered during a study of CD8 T cells in ankylosing spondylitis. General study points: Disease-linked clones were reportedly significantly enriched in matched ankylosing spondylitis synovial fluid. Reports of some motif variants in reactive arthritis synovial fluid and blood predate this one. Seemingly characteristic of ankylosing spondylitis blood was a TCR beta motif consisting of several highly homologous variants. A CD8+ phenotype characterized the disease-linked clones, which were relatively rare in peripheral blood.

The CDR3 contains 10 residues. The V end was cut by 1 base, the J end by 12 bases, with 6 bases between. In germline, CDR1 is MNHNS, CDR2 SASEGT. TCRdb redid the calling of the 5' RACE reads with MiXCR, one entry per CDR3 protein. The sample carries a few hundred thousand distinct CDR3 sequences, about 20% recorded once. With respect to this clonotype: Its antigen remains unknown.

The sequencing input was blood, either unsorted or a sorted T cell fraction (not recorded which). The gene calls are TRBV6-1 and TRBJ1-2; no clear D gene. This clonotype was obtained from a female donor with ankylosing spondylitis or in good health (not recorded which). The CDR3 DNA is TGTGCCAGCAGTGAAGGTCTGGACACCTTC. The encoded protein is CASSEGLDTF.